The T cell receptor (beta chain) under discussion was sequenced for a study of shared clonotypes between healthy human individuals. V lost 0 bases and J 3 bases, leaving 11 bases between the germline ends. The CDR3 has 15 residues. CDR1 and CDR2 from the germline V gene are MNHNS and SASEGT. CD45RO negativity and positive selection for CCR7 defined naive CD8 cells, a population that excluded terminally differentiated effector memory CD45RA+ cells. The repertoire was sequenced with immunoSEQ multiplex PCR; TCRdb's copy has only in-frame clones and lacks some. The repertoire has some 1,900,000 clones, about 95% of them found once; the top ten carry 0.9% to 1.5%. This clone appeared a single time.

V is TRBV6-1 and J is TRBJ1-1; D is perhaps TRBD1 (5 bases). The receptor was derived from a man younger than 35 in good health. What was sequenced was naive CD8+ T cells sorted from blood. The CDR3 DNA is TGTGCCAGCAGTGAAGCCAGGCTCAGGGACACTGAAGCTTTCTTT. This sequence encodes CASSEARLRDTEAFF.